This T cell receptor (beta chain) was captured by sequencing in a study of blood T cell repertoires in COVID-19 (dated by TCRdb to the early 2020s). Notes on the research overall: Samples covering the acute and convalescent phases of COVID-19 were provided by collaborators in the United States, Italy and Spain. The material from the prospective study consisted of cDNA or gDNA derived from T cells, B-cell-depleted T cells, or PBMCs. Subjects who had been exposed to COVID-19, were actively infected with it, or had recovered from it provided the deeply sampled blood TCRbeta repertoires that made up the dataset. The repertoires were released in a freely available public database intended as a resource for research on the immune response to SARS-CoV-2. The samples were drawn from the first 160 participants of the ongoing ImmuneRACE study and from under 1,500 subjects provided by 6 global collaborators. The sample metadata nearly always contained a de-identified subject ID, COVID-19 status, age in years and sex. Where HLA class I and class II types were available, the types were taken from metadata supplied by the sample provider, not from assay-based typing.

From V the trimming removes 3 bases and from J it removes 5 bases, while the gene matches leave 12 bases of the junction unaccounted for. The CDR3 holds 18 amino acids from the cysteine to the phenylalanine. Only CDR3 DNA remains: 54 bases, in frame from the first base. The germline V gene yields KGHSH for CDR1 and LQKENI for CDR2. What the authors observed across the whole study: The amount of clinical and demographic metadata varied by source and participant and was provided uncurated.

The immunoSEQ Assay, a bias-controlled multiplex PCR, was used to amplify TCRbeta CDR3 regions from genomic DNA. The study's own analysis went as follows. Within the assay, amplification of reference gene primers was used to estimate how many nucleated cells each sample contained. Sequence reads were collapsed and filtered to measure the absolute abundance of every unique TCRbeta CDR3 rearrangement. For each sample, productive Simpson clonality was calculated as the square root of Simpson's diversity index over productive rearrangements. Here the immuneACCESS table is served through TCRdb, limited to in-frame sequences with V and J called. Missing clones are a known gap in these copies; in checked studies unresolved V genes cover under half, and the rest lacks a known reason. Clone size and the V and J calls come from that table; the DNA yielded D and trimming. The sample data list about 280,000 clones, and 70% to 90% of these were observed just once. Of the sample, 5.1% is held by the ten largest clones.

The collaborating institutions used their own protocols to collect whole blood in K2EDTA tubes. For TCRbeta analysis, collaborators shipped samples as frozen whole blood, isolated PBMCs, or DNA extracted from either of those sample types. Regarding this clone: This receptor's antigen is unknown. There are no base qualities to consult, and no much larger clone falls within one base.

The chain employs TRBV18 and TRBJ2-1; the junction holds 11 bases that match TRBD2. The receptor's source is a man in his fifties or sixties with active or convalescent COVID-19. The sample comprised peripheral blood. The CDR3 reads CASSPPRGLAGGHNEQFF. Read as DNA, the sequence is TGTGCCAGCTCACCCCCGCGGGGCCTAGCGGGAGGCCACAATGAGCAGTTCTTC. The reference TRBV18 and TRBJ2-1 proteins fill in what lies around the CDR3, so the full variable domain reads NAGVMQNPRHLVRRRGQEARLRCSPMKGHSHVYWYRQLPEEGLKFMVYLQKENIIDESGMPKERFSAEFPKEGPSILRIQQVVRGDSAAYFCASSPPRGLAGGHNEQFFGPGTRLTVL.